A selection of T cell receptor beta chains follows, all from one sample in a study of cytomegalovirus exposure and HLA in healthy donors. TCRdb's copy holds only in-frame clones and misses some; the assay was immunoSEQ multiplex PCR. The sample comprises 200,000 to 250,000 clones, over 80% of which are singletons, and more than 0.6% rests with the top ten. Specimen: PBMCs. The receptors derive from a boy younger than 10 in good health and CMV-seronegative. CDR3s include the opening cysteine and the closing phenylalanine or tryptophan. The order of the fields is J gene, V gene, clone size, D gene, CDR3 protein, CDR3 DNA. The D gene is left open where the match is weak. Where a row states a size, it is once, few, many or the class of an expanded clone; other rows omit it.

j_call: TRBJ2-1
v_call: TRBV30
clone_size: .
d_call: .
cdr3_aa: CAWSVGAAWDEQFF
cdr3_nt: TGTGCCTGGAGTGTAGGGGCTGCTTGGGATGAGCAGTTCTTC

j_call: TRBJ2-3
v_call: TRBV11-2
clone_size: .
d_call: TRBD2
cdr3_aa: CASSFRLAGSTDTQYF
cdr3_nt: TGTGCCAGCAGCTTCCGACTAGCGGGGAGCACAGATACGCAGTATTTT

j_call: TRBJ2-3
v_call: TRBV2
clone_size: .
d_call: TRBD2
cdr3_aa: CASSGLAGGTDTQYF
cdr3_nt: TGTGCCAGCAGCGGACTAGCGGGGGGCACAGATACGCAGTATTTT

j_call: TRBJ2-7
v_call: TRBV10-1
clone_size: .
d_call: TRBD1
cdr3_aa: CAIGRRGTDFYEQYF
cdr3_nt: TGCGCCATCGGAAGAAGGGGGACAGACTTCTACGAGCAGTACTTC

j_call: TRBJ2-5
v_call: TRBV7-2
clone_size: .
d_call: TRBD2
cdr3_aa: CASSYRGGLETQYF
cdr3_nt: TGTGCCAGCAGCTACCGGGGGGGGTTGGAGACCCAGTACTTC

j_call: TRBJ1-1
v_call: TRBV13
clone_size: few
d_call: .
cdr3_aa: CASSFVNTEAFF
cdr3_nt: TGTGCCAGCAGCTTCGTCAACACTGAAGCTTTCTTT

j_call: TRBJ2-4
v_call: TRBV10-2
clone_size: .
d_call: .
cdr3_aa: CVPGLSLAKNIQYF
cdr3_nt: TGCGTCCCGGGACTCTCCTTAGCCAAAAACATTCAGTACTTC

j_call: TRBJ2-3
v_call: TRBV2
clone_size: .
d_call: TRBD2
cdr3_aa: CASSGLAGLPDTQYF
cdr3_nt: TGTGCCAGCAGTGGACTAGCGGGGTTACCTGATACGCAGTATTTT

j_call: TRBJ1-5
v_call: TRBV6-1
clone_size: .
d_call: .
cdr3_aa: CASSEAEANQPQHF
cdr3_nt: TGTGCCAGCAGTGAAGCGGAGGCCAATCAGCCCCAGCATTTT

j_call: TRBJ2-7
v_call: TRBV11-2
clone_size: .
d_call: TRBD1
cdr3_aa: CASSHDRVEQYF
cdr3_nt: TGTGCCAGCAGCCACGACAGGGTCGAGCAGTACTTC

j_call: TRBJ1-5
v_call: TRBV6-5
clone_size: .
d_call: TRBD1
cdr3_aa: CASRLRQGSHQPQHF
cdr3_nt: TGTGCCAGCAGATTGCGACAGGGGAGTCATCAGCCCCAGCATTTT

j_call: TRBJ2-1
v_call: TRBV27
clone_size: .
d_call: .
cdr3_aa: CASSLGLHLYNEQFF
cdr3_nt: TGTGCCAGCAGTTTAGGACTTCATCTCTACAATGAGCAGTTCTTC

j_call: TRBJ1-1
v_call: TRBV5-4
clone_size: .
d_call: .
cdr3_aa: CASSLGDTNTEAFF
cdr3_nt: TGTGCCAGCAGCTTGGGGGACACGAACACTGAAGCTTTCTTT

j_call: TRBJ1-1
v_call: TRBV11-2
clone_size: .
d_call: TRBD1
cdr3_aa: CASSSLGTVKGTEAFF
cdr3_nt: TGTGCCAGCAGCTCCTTAGGGACAGTGAAGGGGACTGAAGCTTTCTTT

j_call: TRBJ2-6
v_call: TRBV5-5
clone_size: few
d_call: TRBD2
cdr3_aa: CASSLVTSGSGANVLTF
cdr3_nt: TGTGCCAGCAGCTTGGTTACTAGCGGGTCTGGGGCCAACGTCCTGACTTTC

j_call: TRBJ2-4
v_call: TRBV27
clone_size: .
d_call: .
cdr3_aa: CASSLGFANIQYF
cdr3_nt: TGTGCCAGCAGTTTAGGCTTCGCAAACATTCAGTACTTC

j_call: TRBJ2-3
v_call: TRBV10-3
clone_size: .
d_call: TRBD2
cdr3_aa: CAISPLAGADSTDTQYF
cdr3_nt: TGTGCCATCAGCCCCTTAGCGGGAGCCGACTCCACAGATACGCAGTATTTT

j_call: TRBJ2-7
v_call: TRBV6-1
clone_size: .
d_call: TRBD2
cdr3_aa: CASSDGGEPTYEQYF
cdr3_nt: TGTGCCAGCAGTGACGGGGGGGAGCCTACCTACGAGCAGTACTTC

j_call: TRBJ2-3
v_call: TRBV7-9
clone_size: once
d_call: .
cdr3_aa: CASSPGGGGLSDTQYF
cdr3_nt: TGTGCCAGCAGCCCTGGGGGGGGCGGATTGTCAGATACGCAGTATTTT

j_call: TRBJ2-3
v_call: TRBV9
clone_size: once
d_call: TRBD2
cdr3_aa: CASSVTSGSVDTQYF
cdr3_nt: TGTGCCAGCAGCGTAACTAGCGGGAGTGTAGATACGCAGTATTTT

j_call: TRBJ2-1
v_call: TRBV4-2
clone_size: .
d_call: .
cdr3_aa: CASSPTVPYNEQFF
cdr3_nt: TGTGCCAGCAGCCCCACGGTTCCCTACAATGAGCAGTTCTTC

j_call: TRBJ2-3
v_call: TRBV5-4
clone_size: .
d_call: .
cdr3_aa: CASSLAGVTDTQYF
cdr3_nt: TGTGCCAGCAGCTTGGCTGGAGTGACAGATACGCAGTATTTT

j_call: TRBJ2-7
v_call: TRBV6-5
clone_size: .
d_call: .
cdr3_aa: CASSYPTASGEQYF
cdr3_nt: TGTGCCAGCAGTTACCCGACGGCGTCGGGCGAGCAGTACTTC

j_call: TRBJ2-1
v_call: TRBV5-4
clone_size: .
d_call: .
cdr3_aa: CASSPEDFSSYNEQFF
cdr3_nt: TGTGCCAGCAGCCCAGAGGACTTCAGCTCCTACAATGAGCAGTTCTTC

j_call: TRBJ2-1
v_call: TRBV2
clone_size: .
d_call: .
cdr3_aa: CASSVRSRYNEQFF
cdr3_nt: TGTGCCAGCAGTGTTAGGTCCAGGTACAATGAGCAGTTCTTC

j_call: TRBJ2-1
v_call: TRBV6-5
clone_size: .
d_call: .
cdr3_aa: CASSNPGAGEQFF
cdr3_nt: TGTGCCAGCAGTAACCCAGGGGCTGGTGAGCAGTTCTTC

j_call: TRBJ2-1
v_call: TRBV11-1
clone_size: .
d_call: TRBD2
cdr3_aa: CASSAASGGHNEQFF
cdr3_nt: TGTGCCAGCAGCGCGGCGAGCGGGGGTCACAATGAGCAGTTCTTC

j_call: TRBJ2-1
v_call: TRBV13
clone_size: .
d_call: .
cdr3_aa: CASSLVAESNEQFF
cdr3_nt: TGTGCCAGCAGCTTAGTAGCGGAGAGCAATGAGCAGTTCTTC

j_call: TRBJ1-2
v_call: TRBV7-9
clone_size: .
d_call: TRBD1
cdr3_aa: CASSISTGSGYTF
cdr3_nt: TGTGCCAGCAGCATCTCGACAGGGAGCGGCTACACCTTC

j_call: TRBJ2-5
v_call: TRBV2
clone_size: .
d_call: TRBD2
cdr3_aa: CASSEEEGSGGPLIERTQYF
cdr3_nt: TGTGCCAGCAGTGAAGAGGAGGGTAGCGGGGGGCCATTAATCGAAAGGACCCAGTACTTC

j_call: TRBJ2-7
v_call: TRBV19
clone_size: .
d_call: TRBD1
cdr3_aa: CASSAGTGGYEQYF
cdr3_nt: TGTGCCAGTAGTGCCGGGACAGGGGGCTACGAGCAGTACTTC

j_call: TRBJ2-5
v_call: TRBV5-5
clone_size: .
d_call: TRBD1
cdr3_aa: CASSEIQGARETQYF
cdr3_nt: TGTGCCAGCAGTGAAATACAGGGGGCGAGGGAGACCCAGTACTTC

j_call: TRBJ2-1
v_call: TRBV11-3
clone_size: .
d_call: TRBD1
cdr3_aa: CASSFNRGPFNEQFF
cdr3_nt: TGTGCCAGCAGCTTTAACAGGGGGCCATTCAATGAGCAGTTCTTC

j_call: TRBJ2-1
v_call: TRBV4-2
clone_size: few
d_call: TRBD2
cdr3_aa: CASSQDWGGLAGYNEQFF
cdr3_nt: TGTGCCAGCAGCCAAGATTGGGGGGGACTAGCGGGATACAATGAGCAGTTCTTC

j_call: TRBJ1-6
v_call: TRBV11-2
clone_size: .
d_call: .
cdr3_aa: CASSLGGSKNSPLHF
cdr3_nt: TGTGCCAGCAGCTTAGGGGGCAGCAAAAATTCACCCCTCCACTTT

j_call: TRBJ2-7
v_call: TRBV19
clone_size: .
d_call: TRBD1
cdr3_aa: CATRRDSSLGEQYF
cdr3_nt: TGTGCCACGCGACGGGACAGCAGCCTCGGGGAGCAGTACTTC

j_call: TRBJ2-7
v_call: TRBV2
clone_size: .
d_call: .
cdr3_aa: CASSAPGRPNYEQYF
cdr3_nt: TGTGCCAGCAGTGCCCCCGGGAGACCTAACTACGAGCAGTACTTC

j_call: TRBJ1-2
v_call: TRBV30
clone_size: once
d_call: .
cdr3_aa: CAWSVNSVYGYTF
cdr3_nt: TGTGCCTGGAGTGTAAATTCAGTCTATGGCTACACCTTC

j_call: TRBJ2-2
v_call: TRBV10-3
clone_size: .
d_call: TRBD2
cdr3_aa: CATTGLAGEDGELFF
cdr3_nt: TGTGCCACCACGGGACTAGCGGGAGAGGACGGGGAGCTGTTTTTT

j_call: TRBJ2-7
v_call: TRBV11-2
clone_size: .
d_call: TRBD2
cdr3_aa: CASSFLSGGAVYEQYF
cdr3_nt: TGTGCCAGCAGCTTTCTTAGCGGGGGGGCCGTGTACGAGCAGTACTTC

j_call: TRBJ1-2
v_call: TRBV5-5
clone_size: once
d_call: .
cdr3_aa: CASSLGQGGYGYTF
cdr3_nt: TGTGCCAGCAGCTTGGGTCAGGGAGGCTATGGCTACACCTTC

j_call: TRBJ2-7
v_call: TRBV4-2
clone_size: few
d_call: .
cdr3_aa: CASSHGIGSYEQYF
cdr3_nt: TGTGCCAGCAGCCACGGGATAGGCTCCTACGAGCAGTACTTC

j_call: TRBJ1-6
v_call: TRBV27
clone_size: .
d_call: TRBD1
cdr3_aa: CASKGGWSSPLHF
cdr3_nt: TGTGCCAGTAAAGGGGGCTGGAGTTCACCCCTCCACTTT

j_call: TRBJ2-3
v_call: TRBV18
clone_size: once
d_call: TRBD2
cdr3_aa: CASSLKLSGAHTDTQYF
cdr3_nt: TGTGCCAGCTCACTTAAGCTTAGCGGGGCTCACACAGATACGCAGTATTTT

j_call: TRBJ2-7
v_call: TRBV18
clone_size: .
d_call: TRBD1
cdr3_aa: CASSLLIQGASYEQYF
cdr3_nt: TGTGCCAGCTCACTTCTGATCCAGGGGGCGTCCTACGAGCAGTACTTC